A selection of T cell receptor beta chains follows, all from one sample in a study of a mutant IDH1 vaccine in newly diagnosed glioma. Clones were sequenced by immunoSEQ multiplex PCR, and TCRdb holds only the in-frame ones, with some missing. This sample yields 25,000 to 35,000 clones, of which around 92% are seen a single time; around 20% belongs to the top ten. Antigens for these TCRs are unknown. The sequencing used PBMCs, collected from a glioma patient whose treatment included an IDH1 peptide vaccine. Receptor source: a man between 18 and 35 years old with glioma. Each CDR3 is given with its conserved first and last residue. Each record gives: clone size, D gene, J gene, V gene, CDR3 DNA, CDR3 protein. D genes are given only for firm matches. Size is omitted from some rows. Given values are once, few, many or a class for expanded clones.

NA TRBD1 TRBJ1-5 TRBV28 TGTGCCAGCAGTTTATGGACAGGGGAAGGACAGCCCCAGCATTTT CASSLWTGEGQPQHF
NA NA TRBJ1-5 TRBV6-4 TGTGCCAGCAGTGACTTTACGGCCGGGGGTCAGCCCCAGCATTTT CASSDFTAGGQPQHF
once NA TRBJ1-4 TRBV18 TGTGCCAGCTCACAGGGGCTCCCCGGGACTAATGAAAAACTGTTTTTT CASSQGLPGTNEKLFF
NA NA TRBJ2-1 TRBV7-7 TGTGCTAGCCCCTCCGGGGGAACCTACAATGAGCAGTTCTTC CASPSGGTYNEQFF
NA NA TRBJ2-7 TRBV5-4 TGTGCCAGCAGCTTGGACGGAGCCTACGAGCAGTACTTC CASSLDGAYEQYF
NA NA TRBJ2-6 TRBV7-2 TGTGCTCACCCCAAGTTGTGGGGCCTAAGGGCCAACGTCCTGACTTTC CAHPKLWGLRANVLTF
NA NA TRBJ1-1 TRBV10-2 TGCGCCAGCAGTTTGGGGAACACTGAAGCTTTCTTT CASSLGNTEAFF
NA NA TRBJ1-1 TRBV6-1 TGTGCCAGCAATTACCCGGGCCCTGAAGCTTTCTTT CASNYPGPEAFF
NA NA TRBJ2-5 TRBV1 TGCACCAGCAGCCAACTGAGGACTGAGGACGGGAACCAAGAGACCCAGTACTTC CTSSQLRTEDGNQETQYF
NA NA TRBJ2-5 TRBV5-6 TGTGCCAGCAGCTTGTTAGACGAAGAGACCCAGTACTTC CASSLLDEETQYF